The 17 T cell receptor beta chains below come from one sample, sequenced in a study of cytomegalovirus exposure and HLA in healthy donors. The study ran its PCR with 60 Vbeta and 13 Jbeta primers. Some clones are missing from TCRdb's copy, which holds only in-frame ones; the method was immunoSEQ multiplex PCR. The specimen's table records approximately 70,000 clones. Sequenced input: PBMCs. Source of these receptors: a woman in her forties in good health and CMV-seropositive.

The V gene is TRBV10-3, the J gene TRBJ1-2; unclear D gene. V was trimmed by 4 bases and J by 3 bases, leaving 9 bases between them. Germline CDR1 ENHRY, CDR2 SYGVKD. This CDR3 region has 13 residues. CDR3 bases: TGTGCCATCAGTGGGAGGGAGGACTATGGCTACACCTTC. Its protein is CAISGREDYGYTF.

The chain uses TRBV21-1 and TRBJ1-5; TRBD1, the table's D call, was not compared with the DNA. TRBV21-1 is a known pseudogene. CDR3 size: 14 residues. The CDR3 reads CASSLDRTDQPQHF. The CDR3 coding sequence is TGTGCCAGCAGCCTCGACAGGACCGATCAGCCCCAGCATTTT.

This chain connects TRBV18 to TRBJ2-7; maybe TRBD2 (6 bases). From germline, CDR1 is KGHSH and CDR2 LQKENI. V was pared by 4 bases and J by 5 bases, with 15 bases between. The CDR3 sequence is 14 residues long. The CDR3 region has the DNA TGTGCCAGCTCACTCGGGGCTGGAGGGAACGAGCAGTACTTC. Translation gives CASSLGAGGNEQYF.

The chain employs TRBV9 and TRBJ2-3; 10 bases align to TRBD2. Unmatched junction bases numbered 3, after V lost 4 bases and J lost 4 bases. CDR1 and CDR2 (germline): SGDLS, YYNGEE. The CDR3 spans 14 residues. The CDR3 loop reads CASSSSGRADTQYF. As DNA, the CDR3 is TGTGCCAGCAGCTCTAGCGGGAGAGCAGATACGCAGTATTTT.

The gene calls are TRBV14 and TRBJ2-7; D is undetermined. The CDR3 is 13 amino acids. V lost 3 bases and J 4 bases, leaving 10 bases between the germline ends. Germline V gene sequence: CDR1 SGHDN, CDR2 FVKESK. The CDR3 nucleotides read TGTGCCAGCAGCCACCTATGGGCTTACGAGCAGTACTTC. This gives the protein CASSHLWAYEQYF.

This chain links TRBV5-1 with TRBJ2-5; D might be TRBD2 (5 bases). The CDR3 contains 12 residues. Per germline, CDR1 SGHRS and CDR2 YFSETQ. Between the trimmed V and J ends, which lost 3 bases and 4 bases, there was a span of 7 bases. The CDR3: CASSSRGETQYF. The DNA of the CDR3 is TGCGCCAGCAGCTCCCGGGGAGAGACCCAGTACTTC. The complete variable domain, with remaining parts taken from reference TRBV5-1 and TRBJ2-5, reads KAGVTQTPRYLIKTRGQQVTLSCSPISGHRSVSWYQQTPGQGLQFLFEYFSETQRNKGNFPGRFSGRQFSNSRSEMNVSTLELGDSALYLCASSSRGETQYFGPGTRLLVL.

The V gene is TRBV7-3, the J gene TRBJ2-5, with D possibly TRBD2 on 6 matching bases. This CDR3 contains 13 residues. V shed 5 bases and J shed 4 bases, with 11 bases lying between them. Germline CDR1 reads SGHTA; CDR2 reads FQGTGA. Here the CDR3 DNA reads TGTGCCAGCAGCCCCTACGGGGGAGAGACCCAGTACTTC. Its protein product is CASSPYGGETQYF.

This sequence joins TRBV28 and TRBJ2-5; TRBD2 might be the D (5 bases). This CDR3 contains 16 residues. The ends were cut back, 4 bases at V and 6 bases at J, with 21 bases in the middle. Germline values: CDR1 MDHEN, CDR2 SYDVKM. CDR3 coding DNA: TGTGCCAGCAGTTCTCAGCACTTCGGGATGCATCAGACCCAGTACTTC. Protein product: CASSSQHFGMHQTQYF. Using reference TRBV28 and TRBJ2-5 for the parts outside the CDR3, the full variable domain is DVKVTQSSRYLVKRTGEKVFLECVQDMDHENMFWYRQDPGLGLRLIYFSYDVKMKEKGDIPEGYSVSREKKERFSLILESASTNQTSMYLCASSSQHFGMHQTQYFGPGTRLLVL.

V usage is TRBV2 and J usage is TRBJ1-1, with D unclear. Between the trimmed V and J ends, which lost 11 bases and 3 bases, there was a span of 10 bases. In germline, CDR1 is SNHLY, CDR2 FYNNEI. This CDR3 spans 11 amino acids. The CDR3 here is CAGTVDTEAFF. The DNA of the CDR3 is TGTGCCGGTACAGTGGACACTGAAGCTTTCTTT.

The J gene is TRBJ1-1, the V gene TRBV5-5; D uncertain. The V and J ends lost 4 bases and 0 bases respectively, with 10 bases between them. The CDR3 extends over 14 amino acids. Germline V gene sequence: CDR1 SGHKS, CDR2 YYEKEE (reference sequence). The CDR3 nucleotides read TGTGCCAGCAGCATGCAGAGGATGAACACTGAAGCTTTCTTT. This encodes CASSMQRMNTEAFF.

This chain connects TRBV14 to TRBJ2-5, with 9 bases fitting TRBD1. The trim removed 3 bases at V and 4 bases at J, leaving 9 bases unmatched. The CDR3 spans 16 residues. In germline, CDR1 is SGHDN, CDR2 FVKESK. The CDR3 DNA follows: TGTGCCAGCAGCCAGCACAGGGGGCCTAGAGGAGAGACCCAGTACTTC. Protein: CASSQHRGPRGETQYF.

This chain links TRBV19 with TRBJ2-3; 11 bases align to TRBD1. Germline V gene data show CDR1 as LNHDA and CDR2 as SQIVND (reference sequence). There are 15 residues in the CDR3. J was trimmed by 4 bases and V by 5 bases; bases with no gene match: 5. The CDR3 DNA sequence: TGTGCCAGTAGTTCGGGACAGGGGGAGGCAGATACGCAGTATTTT. Translated, it gives CASSSGQGEADTQYF.

The gene calls are TRBV18 and TRBJ2-5, with D hard to call. The end of the DNA aligns better with TRBJ2-7, so the J call may be wrong. The germline CDR1 and CDR2 sequences are KGHSH and LQKENI. CDR3 length equals 12 residues. The CDR3 DNA sequence: TGTGCCAGCTCATCGCTCTCCTACGAGCAGTACTTC. Translated: CASSSLSYEQYF.

V usage is TRBV9 and J usage is TRBJ1-4; D is perhaps TRBD1 (5 bases). The germline gives CDR1 SGDLS, CDR2 YYNGEE. The CDR3 is 15 amino acids. V was clipped by 0 bases and J by 8 bases, with 14 bases between them. The CDR3 loop is CASSVGNAGMEKLFF. The CDR3, as DNA: TGTGCCAGCAGCGTAGGAAATGCAGGGATGGAAAAACTGTTTTTT.

CDR3 sequence (DNA): TGTGCCAGCAGTTACGAGTGGACTGGACTGAACACTGAAGCTTTCTTT. Its protein is CASSYEWTGLNTEAFF. The chain employs TRBV6-5 and TRBJ1-1; D call uncertain. Germline assignment: CDR1 MNHEY and CDR2 SVGAGI. This CDR3 has 16 residues. The V end was cut by 2 bases, the J end by 0 bases, with 13 bases between.

This sequence joins TRBV11-3 and TRBJ2-3, with TRBD2 as a possible D gene (5 bases). CDR1 and CDR2 from the germline V gene are SGHNT and YENEEA. The CDR3 runs to 14 residues. The ends were cut back, 1 base at V and 1 base at J, with 6 bases in the middle. The CDR3 DNA reads as TGTGCCAGCAGCTTAGTCGGGGGCACAGATACGCAGTATTTT. Translation gives CASSLVGGTDTQYF.

The chain links TRBV7-8 to TRBJ2-1, with TRBD2 matching 8 bases. CDR1 is SGHVS and CDR2 is FQNEAQ in the germline V gene. The CDR3 runs to 13 residues. With 3 bases clipped from V and 14 bases from J, the junction kept 9 bases outside the gene matches. The CDR3 reads CASSFRSGKGEFF. For the CDR3, the DNA is TGTGCCAGCAGCTTCCGTAGCGGGAAGGGGGAGTTCTTC. Based on the CDR3 plus reference TRBV7-8 and TRBJ2-1, the full variable domain is GAGVSQSPRYKVAKRGQDVALRCDPISGHVSLFWYQQALGQGPEFLTYFQNEAQLDKSGLPSDRFFAERPEGSVSTLKIQRTQQEDSAVYLCASSFRSGKGEFFGPGTRLTVL.